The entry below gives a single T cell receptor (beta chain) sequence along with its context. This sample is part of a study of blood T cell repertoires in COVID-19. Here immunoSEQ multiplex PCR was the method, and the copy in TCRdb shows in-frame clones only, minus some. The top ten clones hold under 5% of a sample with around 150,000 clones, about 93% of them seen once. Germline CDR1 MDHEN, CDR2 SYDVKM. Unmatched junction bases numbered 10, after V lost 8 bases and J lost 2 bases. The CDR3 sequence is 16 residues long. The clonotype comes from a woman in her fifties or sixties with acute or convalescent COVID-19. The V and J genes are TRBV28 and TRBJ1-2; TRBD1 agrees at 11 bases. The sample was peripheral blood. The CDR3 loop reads CASEQTGTGGNYGYTF. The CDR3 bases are TGTGCCAGCGAACAAACCGGGACAGGGGGGAACTATGGCTACACCTTC.